This entry describes one TCR beta chain. The CDR3 is made up of 14 amino acids. The V and J ends lost 1 base and 5 bases respectively, with 11 bases between them. The germline gives CDR1 KGHSH, CDR2 LQKENI. Clones were sequenced by immunoSEQ multiplex PCR, and TCRdb holds only the in-frame ones, with some missing. The data hold 350,000 to 400,000 clones, with roughly 90% observed a single time. This sample is drawn from a study of blood T cell repertoires in COVID-19. The chain is built from TRBV18 and TRBJ1-1, with D possibly matching TRBD1 (5 bases). Sequenced: PBMCs or T cells enriched from blood (not recorded which). The clonotype originates from a woman aged 25 to 39 with acute COVID-19. The CDR3 region has the DNA TGTGCCAGCTCACCACAATTGGGGGGTACTGAAGCTTTCTTT. It encodes CASSPQLGGTEAFF.